Each of the 23 T cell receptor beta chains below was sequenced from the same sample in a study of identical twins (dated by TCRdb to 2016 to 2018). The library was prepared using 5' RACE. Sequenced on an Illumina HiSeq 2000. The public reads were quality trimmed at Q25 with fastp and then assembled into clones with MiXCR by TCRdb, keeping productive beta chains. Rows matching on CDR3 protein sequence are summarized as one entry with the most common DNA and genes. A total of a few hundred thousand distinct CDR3 sequences appear in this sample, roughly 15% of them only once. The ten top clones hold 0.44% of the sample. These records were also assigned to another study, of yellow fever vaccine responses in identical twins.

The sample consisted of CD4+ T cells sorted from blood. The receptors stem from a woman aged 18-30 years in good health.

V is TRBV6-1 and J is TRBJ1-2, with unresolved D. Germline lookup yields CDR1 MNHNS and CDR2 SASEGT. V was clipped by 3 bases and J by 11 bases, with 16 bases between them. CDR3 size: 13 residues. The chain's CDR3 is CASSERTLEGYTF. The CDR3 DNA follows: TGTGCCAGCAGTGAGAGAACCCTGGAAGGGTACACCTTC.

This clonotype was picked up many times. The chain employs TRBV10-3 and TRBJ2-2, with D perhaps matching TRBD1 or TRBD2 (5 bases each). Deletions cut 8 bases from V and 2 bases from J, with 6 bases between. The germline gives CDR1 ENHRY, CDR2 SYGVKD. This CDR3 has 12 residues. The CDR3 DNA sequence: TGTGCCATCGGGGGTAACACCGGGGAGCTGTTTTTT. Amino acids: CAIGGNTGELFF.

The V and J genes are TRBV28 and TRBJ2-3; D is ambiguous. Germline V CDR1 and CDR2: MDHEN, SYDVKM. This CDR3 contains 14 residues. V lost 6 bases and J lost 0, with 10 bases in between. CDR3 nucleotide sequence: TGTGCCAGCAGGGCGTATAGGAGCACAGATACGCAGTATTTT. Translation: CASRAYRSTDTQYF. The full variable domain, rest sourced from reference TRBV28 and TRBJ2-3, is DVKVTQSSRYLVKRTGEKVFLECVQDMDHENMFWYRQDPGLGLRLIYFSYDVKMKEKGDIPEGYSVSREKKERFSLILESASTNQTSMYLCASRAYRSTDTQYFGPGTRLTVL.

The chain carries TRBV11-3 and TRBJ1-1; possibly TRBD1 for D (5 bases). Germline V CDR1 and CDR2: SGHNT, YENEEA. This CDR3 contains 15 residues. V lost 5 bases and J 5 bases, leaving 18 bases between the germline ends. The DNA for the CDR3 is TGTGCCAGCAGCCGGGTATGGGGCGTAAATACTGAAGCTTTCTTT. It encodes CASSRVWGVNTEAFF.

This clonotype showed up just a few times. The chain employs TRBV10-3 and TRBJ2-1; 8 positions match TRBD1. Germline CDR1 reads ENHRY; CDR2 reads SYGVKD. The V gene end was trimmed by 10 bases and the J gene end by 5 bases; junction bases not matched to a gene: 10. CDR3 length: 14 residues. In DNA, the CDR3 is TGTGCCACTACAGGACAGGGCGCGAACAATGAGCAGTTCTTC. This codes for CATTGQGANNEQFF.

The chain recombines TRBV7-9 with TRBJ1-2; D uncertain. The CDR3 contains 13 residues. Trimming shortened V by 4 bases and J by 3 bases, and 9 bases separated the two germline ends. CDR1 and CDR2 (germline): SEHNR, FQNEAQ (reference sequence). For the CDR3, the DNA is TGTGCCAGCAGCTCCCGGGCTTACTATGGCTACACCTTC. As protein: CASSSRAYYGYTF. Using reference TRBV7-9 and TRBJ1-2 for the parts outside the CDR3, the full variable domain is DTGVSQNPRHKITKRGQNVTFRCDPISEHNRLYWYRQTLGQGPEFLTYFQNEAQLEKSRLLSDRFSAERPKGSFSTLEIQRTEQGDSAMYLCASSSRAYYGYTFGSGTRLTVV.

The chain uses TRBV5-1 and TRBJ2-3, with 10 bases aligning to TRBD1. CDR3 size: 15 residues. V gave up 5 bases and J gave up 5 bases; unmatched junction bases: 8. Germline CDR1 reads SGHRS; CDR2 reads YFSETQ. The CDR3 nucleotides are TGCGCCAGCAGTCTGATGGGACAGGGGAAAGATACGCAGTATTTT. Amino acids: CASSLMGQGKDTQYF.

This chain links TRBV27 with TRBJ1-4; D might be TRBD1 (6 bases). V shed 6 bases and J shed 7 bases, with 21 bases lying between them. CDR3 length: 16 amino acids. Germline V lookup: CDR1 MNHEY, CDR2 SMNVEV (reference sequence). The CDR3 sequence is CASRGRGGNEGEKLFF. Written as DNA, the CDR3 is TGTGCCAGCAGGGGAAGAGGGGGGAATGAGGGTGAAAAACTGTTTTTT.

At least ten counts were recorded for this clonotype. This sequence joins TRBV7-2 and TRBJ1-2; no reliable D call. Trimming took off 0 bases at V and 3 bases at J, with 5 bases between the two ends. The germline gives CDR1 SGHTA, CDR2 FQGNSA. The CDR3 sequence is 13 residues long. The CDR3 nucleotides read TGTGCCAGCAGCTTAGCAGAATACTATGGCTACACCTTC. Translation gives CASSLAEYYGYTF.

This clonotype was counted between two and nine times. This chain links TRBV12-3 or TRBV12-4 with TRBJ2-4; 10 bases map to TRBD1. J gave up 0 bases and V 5 bases, and 1 base lay outside the gene matches. The length of the CDR3 is 15 residues. This chain's CDR3 is CASSRDRGAKNIQYF. In nucleotides, the CDR3 is TGTGCCAGCAGTCGGGACAGGGGAGCCAAAAACATTCAGTACTTC.

V and J are TRBV29-1 and TRBJ1-2; 8 bases are shared with TRBD1. V trimming: 6 bases; J trimming: 7 bases; junction bases outside the gene matches: 10. The CDR3 has 13 amino acids. Looked up from germline, CDR1 is SQVTM and CDR2 is ANQGSEA. The CDR3 region is CSVGQGPFVGYTF. The CDR3 nucleotides are TGCAGCGTCGGACAGGGACCCTTTGTTGGCTACACCTTC. The full variable domain, in which reference TRBV29-1 and TRBJ1-2 provide the parts outside the CDR3, is SAVISQKPSRDICQRGTSLTIQCQVDSQVTMMFWYRQQPGQSLTLIATANQGSEATYESGFVIDKFPISRPNLTFSTLTVSNMSPEDSSIYLCSVGQGPFVGYTFGSGTRLTVV.

The chain has TRBV6-5 and TRBJ2-7; the D call may be TRBD1 or TRBD2 (5 bases each). Germline V gives CDR1 MNHEY, CDR2 SVGAGI. This CDR3 is built from 17 residues. Between the trimmed V and J ends, which lost 0 bases and 0 bases, there was a span of 15 bases. CDR3 sequence reads: CASSYSKRGQSSYEQYF. The CDR3 bases are TGTGCCAGCAGTTACTCGAAGAGGGGCCAAAGCTCCTACGAGCAGTACTTC.

This clonotype was counted a few times. V is TRBV14 and J is TRBJ2-2; 7 bases agree with TRBD1. The CDR3 has 14 amino acids. The V gene's germline CDR1 is SGHDN and CDR2 FVKESK. V lost 5 bases, J lost 9 bases, and 9 bases stayed unmatched. The CDR3 reads CASSSRQGSRELFF. CDR3 nucleotide sequence: TGTGCCAGCAGCTCCCGACAGGGAAGCAGGGAGCTGTTTTTT. The variable domain in full, completed from reference TRBV14 and TRBJ2-2, reads EAGVTQFPSHSVIEKGQTVTLRCDPISGHDNLYWYRRVMGKEIKFLLHFVKESKQDESGMPNNRFLAERTGGTYSTLKVQPAELEDSGVYFCASSSRQGSRELFFGEGSRLTVL.

This rearrangement joins TRBV20-1 to TRBJ2-5; D is unclear. The V gene's germline CDR1 is DFQATT and CDR2 SNEGSKA (reference sequence). The CDR3 has 12 residues. V lost 6 bases and J lost 2, with 10 bases in between. DNA of the CDR3: TGCAGTGCCAGTTGGGAACAAGAGACCCAGTACTTC. This gives the protein CSASWEQETQYF.

This clonotype was counted between two and nine times. The rearrangement links TRBV5-8 to TRBJ1-4; D remains ambiguous. Looked up from germline, CDR1 is SGHTS and CDR2 is YDEGEE. This CDR3 spans 16 amino acids. V lost 2 bases and J 0 bases, leaving 11 bases between the germline ends. The CDR3 is CASSLGVTTTNEKLFF. CDR3 bases: TGTGCCAGCAGCTTAGGTGTGACAACAACTAATGAAAAACTGTTTTTT. The whole variable domain, filled in from reference TRBV5-8 and TRBJ1-4, reads EAGVTQSPTHLIKTRGQQATLRCSPISGHTSVYWYQQALGLGLQFLLWYDEGEERNRGNFPPRFSGRQFPNYSSELNVNALELEDSALYLCASSLGVTTTNEKLFFGSGTQLSVL.

The V call is TRBV5-1, the J call TRBJ2-2; D is unclear. This CDR3 has 16 amino acids. Germline CDR1 SGHRS, CDR2 YFSETQ. Trimming stripped 0 bases from V and 4 bases from J, with 13 bases between. In DNA form, the CDR3 reads TGCGCCAGCAGCTTGGCCCAGCCTAGATCCACCGGGGAGCTGTTTTTT. Translated, it gives CASSLAQPRSTGELFF.

The chain employs TRBV7-9 and TRBJ1-1; D gene uncertain. The ends were cut back, 4 bases at V and 2 bases at J, with 11 bases in the middle. Germline V lookup: CDR1 SEHNR, CDR2 FQNEAQ (reference sequence). CDR3 size: 14 residues. CDR3 nucleotides: TGTGCCAGCAGCTCCCAGAGCGGTAACACTGAAGCTTTCTTT. Translation gives CASSSQSGNTEAFF.

The chain uses TRBV10-3 and TRBJ2-7; 9 positions agree with TRBD1. CDR3 length: 14 amino acids. Germline CDR1 ENHRY, CDR2 SYGVKD. V gave up 5 bases and J gave up 3 bases; unmatched junction bases: 5. The CDR3 DNA sequence: TGTGCCATCAGTTCGGACAGGGGACACTACGAGCAGTACTTC. It yields the protein CAISSDRGHYEQYF.

The V call is TRBV2, the J call TRBJ2-1; D could derive from TRBD1 or TRBD2 (6 bases each). The CDR3 loop spans 15 amino acids. V lost 3 bases and J lost 1, with 10 bases in between. Germline V gene data show CDR1 as SNHLY and CDR2 as FYNNEI. This CDR3 is CASSDWGASYNEQFF. In nucleotides, the CDR3 is TGTGCCAGCAGTGACTGGGGGGCATCCTACAATGAGCAGTTCTTC.

V and J are TRBV5-5 and TRBJ2-2; 8 nucleotides agree with TRBD2. CDR1 and CDR2 from the germline V gene are SGHKS and YYEKEE (reference sequence). The ends lost 5 bases at V and 2 bases at J; junction bases unmatched: 8. The CDR3 runs to 16 residues. For the CDR3, the DNA is TGTGCCAGCAGACCTGCTAGCGGGCTTAACACCGGGGAGCTGTTTTTT. Protein: CASRPASGLNTGELFF. The complete variable domain, with remaining parts taken from reference TRBV5-5 and TRBJ2-2, reads DAGVTQSPTHLIKTRGQQVTLRCSPISGHKSVSWYQQVLGQGPQFIFQYYEKEERGRGNFPDRFSARQFPNYSSELNVNALLLGDSALYLCASRPASGLNTGELFFGEGSRLTVL.

This clonotype was counted between two and nine times. This sequence joins TRBV29-1 and TRBJ2-5, with 8 bases identical to TRBD2. Germline CDR1 is SQVTM and CDR2 is ANQGSEA. The J segment lost 4 bases and the V segment lost 1 base, leaving 5 bases of the junction unmatched. The CDR3 covers 14 residues. This CDR3 is CSVEAAGVGETQYF. CDR3 nucleotides: TGCAGCGTTGAAGCAGCGGGGGTGGGAGAGACCCAGTACTTC.

The CDR3 region is CSSSGWADTQYF. CDR3 DNA sequence: TGCAGCAGCTCGGGCTGGGCAGATACGCAGTATTTT. This chain uses TRBV20-1 with TRBJ2-3; D uncertain. CDR3 length: 12 residues. Germline-derived CDR1 and CDR2 are DFQATT and SNEGSKA (reference sequence).

The chain employs TRBV29-1 and TRBJ2-1, with D possibly matching TRBD2 (6 bases). There are 16 residues in the CDR3. Trimming removed 4 bases at V and 0 bases at J, with 16 bases between. Per the germline V gene, CDR1 is SQVTM and CDR2 is ANQGSEA. CDR3 region: CSVGLVTGGSYNEQFF. The CDR3 region has the DNA TGCAGCGTTGGTTTGGTTACCGGGGGCTCCTACAATGAGCAGTTCTTC.